A selection of T cell receptor beta chains follows, all from one sample in a study of blood T cell repertoires in COVID-19. Clones were sequenced by immunoSEQ multiplex PCR, and TCRdb holds only the in-frame ones, with some missing. The sample contains 300,000 or so clones, 87% of which appear only once. Material: peripheral blood. The receptors derive from a woman aged 40 to 49 who had recovered from COVID-19. Each CDR3 is given with its conserved first and last residue. A D gene is named only where the DNA matches it firmly. The size field is filled for only some rows; it gives once, few, many or a size class.

CDR3 length,clone size,J gene,D gene,V gene,CDR3 protein,CDR3 DNA
15,few,TRBJ2-7,.,TRBV5-6,CASSCYDRPPGEQYF,TGTGCCAGCAGCTGCTACGACAGGCCCCCGGGAGAGCAGTACTTC
14,.,TRBJ1-1,.,TRBV6-5,CASSYAPGLTEAFF,TGTGCCAGCAGTTACGCCCCGGGACTCACTGAAGCTTTCTTT
16,.,TRBJ2-1,TRBD2,TRBV11-3,CASSPHTSGGWNEQFF,TGTGCCAGCAGCCCCCACACTAGCGGGGGTTGGAATGAGCAGTTCTTC
14,.,TRBJ2-2,.,TRBV5-1,CASSLALNTGELFF,TGCGCCAGCAGCTTGGCCCTGAACACCGGGGAGCTGTTTTTT
12,.,TRBJ2-1,.,TRBV5-1,CASSLAYNEQFF,TGCGCCAGCAGCTTGGCATACAATGAGCAGTTCTTC
17,.,TRBJ2-7,.,TRBV7-9,CASSGRGDRASSYEQYF,TGTGCCAGCAGCGGGCGGGGGGACAGGGCGAGCTCCTACGAGCAGTACTTC
15,.,TRBJ1-1,.,TRBV18,CASSPSLTGTTEAFF,TGTGCCAGCTCACCATCGCTTACAGGGACCACTGAAGCTTTCTTT
14,once,TRBJ1-1,.,TRBV5-1,CASSSQGGNTEAFF,TGCGCCAGCAGCTCCCAGGGAGGGAACACTGAAGCTTTCTTT
14,.,TRBJ2-5,TRBD1,TRBV27,CASSFQQGIETQYF,TGTGCCAGCAGTTTCCAACAGGGGATAGAGACCCAGTACTTC
15,.,TRBJ2-5,.,TRBV11-3,CASSLGQAQVETQYF,TGTGCCAGCAGCCTAGGTCAAGCCCAAGTAGAGACCCAGTACTTC
16,.,TRBJ2-3,TRBD2,TRBV6-2/TRBV6-3,CASSYSAWLAGDTQYF,TGTGCCAGCAGTTACTCGGCTTGGCTAGCGGGGGATACGCAGTATTTT
16,.,TRBJ1-2,TRBD1,TRBV5-1,CASSFNPGQGAGGYTF,TGCGCCAGCAGCTTCAATCCGGGACAGGGGGCAGGAGGCTACACCTTC
14,.,TRBJ2-1,TRBD2,TRBV5-6,CASSLTSGYNEQFF,TGTGCCAGCAGCTTGACTAGCGGATACAATGAGCAGTTCTTC
11,.,TRBJ2-1,TRBD1,TRBV5-4,CASSLGQDSVF,TGTGCCAGCAGCCTGGGACAGGACTCAGTCTTC
15,.,TRBJ2-1,.,TRBV11-2,CASSLDRGAYNEQFF,TGTGCCAGCAGCTTAGACAGGGGGGCCTACAATGAGCAGTTCTTC
13,.,TRBJ2-1,TRBD2,TRBV7-2,CASSYSGYNEQFF,TGTGCCAGCAGCTATAGCGGGTACAATGAGCAGTTCTTC
14,.,TRBJ2-5,.,TRBV30,CAWENRVRRETQYF,TGTGCCTGGGAAAACAGGGTACGGCGAGAGACCCAGTACTTC
16,.,TRBJ2-7,TRBD1,TRBV18,CASSPPTGASTYEQYF,TGTGCCAGCTCACCACCGACAGGGGCCTCCACCTACGAGCAGTACTTC
17,once,TRBJ1-5,TRBD1,TRBV30,CAWSPKYLDRFNQPQHF,TGTGCCTGGAGTCCCAAATACTTGGACAGGTTCAATCAGCCCCAGCATTTT
16,.,TRBJ1-5,.,TRBV6-1,CASSEQGSHSNQPQHF,TGTGCCAGCAGTGAACAGGGCAGCCATAGCAATCAGCCCCAGCATTTT
12,.,TRBJ1-1,.,TRBV18,CASSPGETEAFF,TGTGCCAGCTCACCAGGGGAGACTGAAGCTTTCTTT
18,.,TRBJ1-5,.,TRBV6-1,CASSEGADRIPFNQPQHF,TGTGCCAGCAGTGAGGGGGCAGATAGGATTCCCTTCAATCAGCCCCAGCATTTT
15,once,TRBJ2-2,TRBD2,TRBV7-2,CASSSLVGGTGELFF,TGTGCCAGCAGCTCCCTCGTCGGGGGGACCGGGGAGCTGTTTTTT
14,.,TRBJ2-3,TRBD1,TRBV6-5,CASSKDRGTDTQYF,TGTGCCAGCAGCAAGGACAGGGGCACAGATACGCAGTATTTT
14,.,TRBJ2-7,TRBD2,TRBV6-2/TRBV6-3,CASSLIAGGYEQYF,TGTGCCAGCAGTTTGATAGCGGGGGGGTACGAGCAGTACTTC
12,.,TRBJ2-1,.,TRBV30,CAWSVPTPEQFF,TGTGCCTGGAGTGTACCGACTCCTGAGCAGTTCTTC
14,.,TRBJ1-1,.,TRBV7-8,CASSFLGRNTEAFF,TGTGCCAGCAGCTTCCTTGGGCGGAACACTGAAGCTTTCTTT
14,.,TRBJ2-6,.,TRBV29-1,CSVEAGSGANVLTF,TGCAGCGTTGAGGCGGGCTCTGGGGCCAACGTCCTGACTTTC
15,.,TRBJ1-6,.,TRBV19,CASSIEGGRNSPLHF,TGTGCCAGTAGTATAGAAGGGGGACGTAATTCACCCCTCCACTTT
16,.,TRBJ2-5,TRBD1,TRBV9,CASSATHGQGDETQYF,TGTGCCAGCAGCGCTACCCACGGACAGGGGGATGAGACCCAGTACTTC
12,.,TRBJ2-1,.,TRBV5-1,CASSSGLPGVVF,TGCGCCAGCAGCTCCGGACTGCCGGGGGTGGTCTTC
15,.,TRBJ2-7,.,TRBV27,CASSRRGQPSYEQYF,TGTGCCAGCAGTCGGAGGGGACAGCCCTCCTACGAGCAGTACTTC
18,.,TRBJ1-3,TRBD1,TRBV4-3,CASSPQTLRQGVRNTIYF,TGCGCCAGCAGCCCGCAGACCCTCCGACAGGGAGTACGAAACACCATATATTTT
14,.,TRBJ2-5,.,TRBV5-6,CASRPRGAGETQYF,TGTGCCAGCAGGCCCCGCGGGGCGGGGGAGACCCAGTACTTC
14,.,TRBJ1-1,TRBD1,TRBV5-1,CASSFRGQWTEAFF,TGCGCCAGCAGCTTCAGGGGGCAATGGACTGAAGCTTTCTTT
10,few,TRBJ2-7,.,TRBV20-1,CSAVSSEQYF,TGCAGTGCTGTCTCCTCCGAGCAGTACTTC
17,.,TRBJ1-4,.,TRBV29-1,CSVRTGLSYTTNEKLFF,TGCAGCGTTAGAACAGGGCTGAGCTACACAACTAATGAAAAACTGTTTTTT